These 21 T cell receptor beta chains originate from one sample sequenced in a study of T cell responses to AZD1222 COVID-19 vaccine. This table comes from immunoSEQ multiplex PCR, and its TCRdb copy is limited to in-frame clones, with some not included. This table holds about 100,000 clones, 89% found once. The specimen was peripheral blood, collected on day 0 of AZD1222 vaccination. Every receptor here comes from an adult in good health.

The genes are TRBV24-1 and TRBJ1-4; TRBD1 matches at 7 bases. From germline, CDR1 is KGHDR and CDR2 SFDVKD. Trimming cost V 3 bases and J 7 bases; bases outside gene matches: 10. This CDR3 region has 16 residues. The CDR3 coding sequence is TGTGCCACCAGTGATGGACGACAGGGAGTGGTTGAAAAACTGTTTTTT. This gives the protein CATSDGRQGVVEKLFF.

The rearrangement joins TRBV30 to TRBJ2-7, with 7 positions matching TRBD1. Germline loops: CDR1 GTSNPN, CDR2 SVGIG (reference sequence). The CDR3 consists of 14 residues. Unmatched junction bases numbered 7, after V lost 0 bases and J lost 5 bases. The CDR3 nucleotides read TGTGCCTGGAGTGTACTTACAGGGGTGGACGAGCAGTACTTC. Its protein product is CAWSVLTGVDEQYF.

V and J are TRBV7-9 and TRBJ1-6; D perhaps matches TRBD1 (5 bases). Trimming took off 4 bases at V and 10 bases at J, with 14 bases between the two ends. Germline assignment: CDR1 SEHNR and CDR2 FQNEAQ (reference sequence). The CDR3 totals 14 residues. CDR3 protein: CASSWGTAPSPLHF. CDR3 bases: TGTGCCAGCAGCTGGGGGACGGCCCCGTCACCCCTCCACTTT.

As DNA, the CDR3 is TGTGCCAGCAGCCAAGAAGGGTTTACGGGTGAAGCTTTCTTT. Encoded protein: CASSQEGFTGEAFF. The chain couples TRBV3-1 (or the pseudogene TRBV3-2) to TRBJ1-1; no clear D. Trimming removed 0 bases at V and 7 bases at J, with 12 bases between. Germline lookup yields CDR1 LGHDT and CDR2 YNNKEL (reference sequence). This CDR3 contains 14 residues.

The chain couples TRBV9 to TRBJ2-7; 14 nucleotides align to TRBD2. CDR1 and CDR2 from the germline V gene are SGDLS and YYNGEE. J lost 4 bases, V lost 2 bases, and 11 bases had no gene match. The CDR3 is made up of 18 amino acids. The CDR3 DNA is TGTGCCAGCAGCGTTGCCTCACCGGGACTAGCGGGAGAATACGAGCAGTACTTC. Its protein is CASSVASPGLAGEYEQYF.

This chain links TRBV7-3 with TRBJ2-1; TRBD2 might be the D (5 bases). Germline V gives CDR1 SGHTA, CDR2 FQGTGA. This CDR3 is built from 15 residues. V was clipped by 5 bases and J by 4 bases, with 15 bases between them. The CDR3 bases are TGTGCCAGCAGCCCCGCGTGGCGGGCGTACAATGAGCAGTTCTTC. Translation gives CASSPAWRAYNEQFF.

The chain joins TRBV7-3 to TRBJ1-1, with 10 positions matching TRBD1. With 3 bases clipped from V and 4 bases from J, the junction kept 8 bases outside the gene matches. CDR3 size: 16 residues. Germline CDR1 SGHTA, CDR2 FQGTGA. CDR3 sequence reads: CASSFSEGQGSTEAFF. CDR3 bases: TGTGCCAGCAGCTTTTCCGAGGGACAGGGGAGCACTGAAGCTTTCTTT.

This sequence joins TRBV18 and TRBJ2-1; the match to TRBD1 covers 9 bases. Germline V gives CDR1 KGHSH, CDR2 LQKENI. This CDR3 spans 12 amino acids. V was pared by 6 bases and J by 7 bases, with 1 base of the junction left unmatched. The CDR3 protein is CASSGQGNEQFF. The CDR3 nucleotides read TGTGCCAGCTCGGGACAGGGAAATGAGCAGTTCTTC. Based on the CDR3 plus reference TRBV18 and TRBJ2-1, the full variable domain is NAGVMQNPRHLVRRRGQEARLRCSPMKGHSHVYWYRQLPEEGLKFMVYLQKENIIDESGMPKERFSAEFPKEGPSILRIQQVVRGDSAAYFCASSGQGNEQFFGPGTRLTVL.

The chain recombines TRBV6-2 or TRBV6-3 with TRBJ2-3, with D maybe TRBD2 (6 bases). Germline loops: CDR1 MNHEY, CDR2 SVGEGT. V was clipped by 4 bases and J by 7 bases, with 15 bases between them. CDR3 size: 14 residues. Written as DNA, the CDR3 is TGTGCCAGCAGTTCAAGGCGGGAACTCAATACGCAGTATTTT. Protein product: CASSSRRELNTQYF.

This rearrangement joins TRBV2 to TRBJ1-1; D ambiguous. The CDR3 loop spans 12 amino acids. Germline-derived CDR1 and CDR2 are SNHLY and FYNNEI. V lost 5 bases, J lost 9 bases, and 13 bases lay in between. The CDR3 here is CASSQRTEKAFF. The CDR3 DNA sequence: TGTGCCAGCAGTCAACGGACGGAAAAAGCTTTCTTT.

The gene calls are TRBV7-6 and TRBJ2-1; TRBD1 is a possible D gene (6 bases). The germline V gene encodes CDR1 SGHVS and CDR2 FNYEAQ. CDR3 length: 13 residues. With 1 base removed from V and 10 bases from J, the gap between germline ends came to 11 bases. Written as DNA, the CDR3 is TGTGCCAGCAGCTTAGACAGGGTAGGGGAGCAGTTCTTC. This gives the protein CASSLDRVGEQFF.

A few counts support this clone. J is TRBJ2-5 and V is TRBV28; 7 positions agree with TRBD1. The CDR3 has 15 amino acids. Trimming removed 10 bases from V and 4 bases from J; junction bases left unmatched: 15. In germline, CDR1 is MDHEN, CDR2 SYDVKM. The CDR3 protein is CATGTRTGFLETQYF. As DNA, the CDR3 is TGTGCCACCGGCACCCGGACAGGCTTTTTAGAGACCCAGTACTTC.

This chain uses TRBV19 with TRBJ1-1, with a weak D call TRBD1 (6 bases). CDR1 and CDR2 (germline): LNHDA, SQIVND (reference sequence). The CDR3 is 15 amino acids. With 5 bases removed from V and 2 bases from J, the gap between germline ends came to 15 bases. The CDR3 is CASSASGTINTEAFF. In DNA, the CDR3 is TGTGCCAGTAGTGCTTCCGGGACAATTAACACTGAAGCTTTCTTT.

CDR3 in amino acids: CATSAHGTSGIPAYNEQFF. DNA for the CDR3: TGTGCCACCAGTGCCCACGGGACTAGCGGGATCCCAGCCTACAATGAGCAGTTCTTC. The rearrangement joins TRBV24-1 to TRBJ2-1; 13 nucleotides align to TRBD2. The CDR3 runs to 19 residues. V shed 5 bases, J shed 2 bases, and the junction held 11 bases outside the gene matches. Germline CDR1 KGHDR, CDR2 SFDVKD.

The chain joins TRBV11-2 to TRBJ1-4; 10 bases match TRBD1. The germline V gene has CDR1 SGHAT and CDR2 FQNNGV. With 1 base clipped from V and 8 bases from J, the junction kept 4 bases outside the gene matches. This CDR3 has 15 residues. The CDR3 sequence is CASSLAGTGVEKLFF. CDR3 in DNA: TGTGCCAGCAGCTTAGCCGGGACAGGGGTAGAAAAACTGTTTTTT. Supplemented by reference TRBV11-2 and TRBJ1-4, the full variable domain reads EAGVAQSPRYKIIEKRQSVAFWCNPISGHATLYWYQQILGQGPKLLIQFQNNGVVDDSQLPKDRFSAERLKGVDSTLKIQPAKLEDSAVYLCASSLAGTGVEKLFFGSGTQLSVL.

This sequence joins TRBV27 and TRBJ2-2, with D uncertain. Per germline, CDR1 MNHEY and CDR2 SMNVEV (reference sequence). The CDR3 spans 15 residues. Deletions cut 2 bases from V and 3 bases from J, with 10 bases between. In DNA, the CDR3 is TGTGCCAGCAGTTTAGCCCCCCCGGACACCGGGGAGCTGTTTTTT. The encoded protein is CASSLAPPDTGELFF.

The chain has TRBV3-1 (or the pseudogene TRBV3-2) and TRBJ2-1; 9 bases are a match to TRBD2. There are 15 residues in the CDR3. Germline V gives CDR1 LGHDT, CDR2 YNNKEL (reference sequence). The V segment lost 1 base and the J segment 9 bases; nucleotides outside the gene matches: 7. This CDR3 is CASSQVSLAGPEQFF. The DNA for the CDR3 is TGTGCCAGCAGCCAAGTATCGCTAGCGGGGCCTGAGCAGTTCTTC.

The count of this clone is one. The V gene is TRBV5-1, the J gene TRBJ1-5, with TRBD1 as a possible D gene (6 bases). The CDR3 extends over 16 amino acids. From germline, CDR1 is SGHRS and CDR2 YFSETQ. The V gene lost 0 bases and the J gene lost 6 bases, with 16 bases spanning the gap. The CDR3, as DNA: TGCGCCAGCAGCTTGGGAGGGCCAGGGGTAGGTCAGCCCCAGCATTTT. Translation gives CASSLGGPGVGQPQHF.

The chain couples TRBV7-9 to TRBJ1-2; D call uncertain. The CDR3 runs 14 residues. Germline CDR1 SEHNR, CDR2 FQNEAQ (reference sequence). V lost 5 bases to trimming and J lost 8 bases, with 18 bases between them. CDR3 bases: TGTGCCAGCAGCCTCAGCGGGAGGGCCTACGGCTACACCTTC. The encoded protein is CASSLSGRAYGYTF.

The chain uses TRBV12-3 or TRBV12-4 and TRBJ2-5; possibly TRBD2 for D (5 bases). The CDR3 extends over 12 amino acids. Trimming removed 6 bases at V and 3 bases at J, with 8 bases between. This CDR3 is CASSGVEETQYF. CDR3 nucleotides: TGTGCCAGCAGCGGGGTGGAAGAGACCCAGTACTTC.

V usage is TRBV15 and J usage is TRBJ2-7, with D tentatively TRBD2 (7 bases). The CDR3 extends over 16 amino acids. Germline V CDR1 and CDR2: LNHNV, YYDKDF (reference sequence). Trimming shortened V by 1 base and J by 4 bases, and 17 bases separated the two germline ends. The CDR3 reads CATSRAGGRDRYEQYF. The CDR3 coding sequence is TGTGCCACCAGCAGAGCCGGGGGGCGGGATAGATACGAGCAGTACTTC. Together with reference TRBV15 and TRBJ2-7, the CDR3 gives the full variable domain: DAMVIQNPRYQVTQFGKPVTLSCSQTLNHNVMYWYQQKSSQAPKLLFHYYDKDFNNEADTPDNFQSRRPNTSFCFLDIRSPGLGDTAMYLCATSRAGGRDRYEQYFGPGTRLTVT.